The entry that follows covers one T cell receptor beta chain sequence. The CDR3 totals 14 residues. The germline CDR1 and CDR2 sequences are MGHDK and SYGVNS. Between the trimmed V and J ends, which lost 10 bases and 1 base, there was a span of 13 bases. This specimen belongs to a study of cytomegalovirus exposure and HLA in healthy donors. Primers: 60 Vbeta forward and 13 Jbeta reverse. The method was immunoSEQ multiplex PCR; TCRdb's version includes in-frame clones alone and lacks a portion of them. The sample contains about 120,000 clones, roughly four fifths of which appear only once. The TCR comes from a woman aged 18-35 years in good health and CMV-seronegative. Sequenced: PBMCs. The chain carries TRBV25-1 and TRBJ2-2; D is undetermined. The CDR3 coding sequence is TGTGCCACCGGCGGTAACAAGAACACCGGGGAGCTGTTTTTT. It yields the protein CATGGNKNTGELFF.